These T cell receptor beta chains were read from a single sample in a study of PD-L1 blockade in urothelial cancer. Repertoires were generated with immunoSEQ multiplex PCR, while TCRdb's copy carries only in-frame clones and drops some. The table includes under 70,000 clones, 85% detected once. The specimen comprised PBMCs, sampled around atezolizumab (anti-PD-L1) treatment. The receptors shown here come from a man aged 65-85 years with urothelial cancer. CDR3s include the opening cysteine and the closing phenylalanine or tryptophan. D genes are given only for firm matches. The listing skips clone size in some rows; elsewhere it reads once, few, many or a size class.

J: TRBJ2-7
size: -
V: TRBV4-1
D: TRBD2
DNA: TGCGCCAGCAGCCAAGAAAGTAGCGGGAGGGCCTACGAGCAGTACTTC
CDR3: CASSQESSGRAYEQYF

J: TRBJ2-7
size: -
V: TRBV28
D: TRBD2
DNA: TGTGCCAGCAGTTCCCCGGCGGGGGGGCTCCTCTACGAGCAGTACTTC
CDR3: CASSSPAGGLLYEQYF

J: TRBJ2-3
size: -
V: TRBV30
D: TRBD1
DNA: TGTGCCTCCTCTTCAAGACAGGGGGAACCCAGATACGCGTATTTT
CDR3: CASSSRQGEPRYAYF

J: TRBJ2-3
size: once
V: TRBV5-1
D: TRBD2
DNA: TGCGCCAGCAGCGGGGGACTAGCGGGAGGAGATACGCAGTATTTT
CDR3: CASSGGLAGGDTQYF

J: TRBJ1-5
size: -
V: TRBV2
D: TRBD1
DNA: TGTGCCAGCAGTGAAGGGGGACAGGTCGTCCAGCATTTT
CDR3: CASSEGGQVVQHF

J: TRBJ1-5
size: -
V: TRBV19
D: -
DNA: TGTGCCAGTAGTCGGTCTTCGGAGTGGGAGCCCCAGCATTTT
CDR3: CASSRSSEWEPQHF

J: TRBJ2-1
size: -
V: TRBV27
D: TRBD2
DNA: TGTGCCAGCAGTCCGACCGGGACTAGCGGGTTCAATGAGCAGTTCTTC
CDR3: CASSPTGTSGFNEQFF

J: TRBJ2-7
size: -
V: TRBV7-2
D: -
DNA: TGTGCCAGCAGCTTAGGACTAGTGTGGGGCGAGCAGTACTTC
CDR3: CASSLGLVWGEQYF

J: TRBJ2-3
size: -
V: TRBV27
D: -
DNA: TGTGCCAGCAGTTTTGACGGGAGATACGCGTATTTT
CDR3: CASSFDGRYAYF

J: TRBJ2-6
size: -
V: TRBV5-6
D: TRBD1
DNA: TGTGCCAGCAGTTTAGAGGGGACAGGTCTCCTCTGGAGGGCCAACGTCCTGACTTTC
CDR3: CASSLEGTGLLWRANVLTF

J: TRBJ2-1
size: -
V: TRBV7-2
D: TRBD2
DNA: TGTGCCAGCAGCTTCAGCGGGAGGGCGGTTGAGCAGTTCTTC
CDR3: CASSFSGRAVEQFF

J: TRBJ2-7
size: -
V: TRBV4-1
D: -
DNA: TGCGCCAGCAGCCAGTCGAGACAGTTCTACGAGCAGTACTTC
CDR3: CASSQSRQFYEQYF

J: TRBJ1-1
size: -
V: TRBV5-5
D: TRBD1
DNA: TGTGCCAGCAGATCTTTTACAGGGGTACGAACTGAAGCTTTCTTT
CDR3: CASRSFTGVRTEAFF

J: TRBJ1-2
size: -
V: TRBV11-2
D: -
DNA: TGTGCCAGCAGCTTAGATCGGGGGACTAACTATGGCTACACCTTC
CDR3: CASSLDRGTNYGYTF

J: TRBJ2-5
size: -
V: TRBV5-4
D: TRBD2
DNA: TGTGCCAGCAGCCCCCCGGGACTAGCGGGAGTCGGGACCCAGTACTTC
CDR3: CASSPPGLAGVGTQYF

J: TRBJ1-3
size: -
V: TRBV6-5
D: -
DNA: TGTGCCAGCAGTTTAACTTACTTTGGAAACACCATATATTTT
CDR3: CASSLTYFGNTIYF

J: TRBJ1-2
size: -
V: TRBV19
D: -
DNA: TGTGCCAGTAGGTCAGAGGCTAACTATGGCTACACCTTC
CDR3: CASRSEANYGYTF

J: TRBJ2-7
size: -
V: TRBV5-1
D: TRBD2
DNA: TGCGCCAGCAGCCCCGGGACTAGCGGGAGAATCTCACCCTACGAGCAGTACTTC
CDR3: CASSPGTSGRISPYEQYF

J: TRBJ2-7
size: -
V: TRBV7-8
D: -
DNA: TGTGCCAGCAGCTTAGCGGCGGGACAGACCTACGAGCAGTACTTC
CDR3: CASSLAAGQTYEQYF

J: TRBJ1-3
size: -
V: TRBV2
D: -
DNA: TGTGCCAGCAGACGGGAAACTGGAAACACCATATATTTT
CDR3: CASRRETGNTIYF

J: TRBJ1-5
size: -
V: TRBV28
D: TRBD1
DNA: TGTGCCAGCAGCCTCGGGACAGGGTGGGGTCAGCCCCAGCATTTT
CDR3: CASSLGTGWGQPQHF

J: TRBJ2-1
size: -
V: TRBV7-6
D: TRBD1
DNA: TGTGCCAGCAGCTTAATACAGGGGCTAGGAAATGAGCAGTTCTTC
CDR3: CASSLIQGLGNEQFF

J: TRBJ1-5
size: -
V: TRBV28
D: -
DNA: TGTGCCAGCAGTCTCGTACGGAATCAGCCCCAGCATTTT
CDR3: CASSLVRNQPQHF

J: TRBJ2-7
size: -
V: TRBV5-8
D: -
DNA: TGTGCCAGCAGCTCCGTCCTCGGGCGGGCCCTCTACGAGCAGTACTTC
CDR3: CASSSVLGRALYEQYF

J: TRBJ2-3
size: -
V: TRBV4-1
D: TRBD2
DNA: TGCGCCAGCAGACAACCCATAGACGGAGCGGGAGCGAGGGCCGATACGCAGTATTTT
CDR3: CASRQPIDGAGARADTQYF

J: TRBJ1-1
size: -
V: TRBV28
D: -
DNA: TGTGCCAGCACATCCGATGGGGCTCCGAACACTGAAGCTTTCTTT
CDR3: CASTSDGAPNTEAFF

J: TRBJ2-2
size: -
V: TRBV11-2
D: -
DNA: TGTGCCAGCAGCCTGGGGGTTACCAGGGGCACCGGGGAGCTGTTTTTT
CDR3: CASSLGVTRGTGELFF

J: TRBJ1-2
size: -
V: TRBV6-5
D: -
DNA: TGTGCCAGCAGTTACTCGGGGGCTGGGGGCTACACCTTC
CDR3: CASSYSGAGGYTF

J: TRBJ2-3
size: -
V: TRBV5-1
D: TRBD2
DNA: TGCGCCAGCAGCTTGGAGGTTAGCGGGGGCCCGGGGGATACGCAGTATTTT
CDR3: CASSLEVSGGPGDTQYF

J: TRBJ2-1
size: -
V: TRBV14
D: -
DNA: TGTGCCAGCAGCCACCCCGGGACTGTGGGAGATGAGCAGTTCTTC
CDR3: CASSHPGTVGDEQFF

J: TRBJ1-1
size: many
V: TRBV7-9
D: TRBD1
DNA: TGTGCCAGCGTCCGGGACAGGGGTATGGCGAACACTGAAGCTTTCTTT
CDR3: CASVRDRGMANTEAFF

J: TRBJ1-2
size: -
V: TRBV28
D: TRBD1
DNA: TGTGCCAGCAGTCCTGAGGGGGGACAGGTCTATGGCTACACCTTC
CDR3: CASSPEGGQVYGYTF

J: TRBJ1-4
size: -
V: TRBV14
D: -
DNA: TGTGCCAGCAGCCGGGCAGGAATGTGGGAAAAACTGTTTTTT
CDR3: CASSRAGMWEKLFF

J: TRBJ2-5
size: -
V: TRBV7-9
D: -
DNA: TGTGCCAGCAGCTTTCTAGGGGGACGGAGGAAAGAGACCCAGTACTTC
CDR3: CASSFLGGRRKETQYF

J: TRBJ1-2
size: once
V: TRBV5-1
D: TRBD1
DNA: TGCGCCAGCAGCCCGGGACAGGGTTCCTATGGCTACACCTTC
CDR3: CASSPGQGSYGYTF

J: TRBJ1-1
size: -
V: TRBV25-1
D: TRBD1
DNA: TGTGCCAGCAGTGAATATACGGAGGCAGGGGGGCTATACACTGAAGCTTTCTTT
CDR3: CASSEYTEAGGLYTEAFF

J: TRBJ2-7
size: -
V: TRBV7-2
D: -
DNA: TGTGCCAGCAGCTTAGCCAGGTCCCTCTCCTACGAGCAGTACTTC
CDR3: CASSLARSLSYEQYF

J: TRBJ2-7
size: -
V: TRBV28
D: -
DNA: TGTGCCAGCAGTTTAGGGGTCGGACTCCACAACTTGGACGAGCAGTACTTC
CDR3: CASSLGVGLHNLDEQYF

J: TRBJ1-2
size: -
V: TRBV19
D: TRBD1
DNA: TGTGCCAGTAGTACCGGGGACAGGGACGGCTACACCTTC
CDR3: CASSTGDRDGYTF

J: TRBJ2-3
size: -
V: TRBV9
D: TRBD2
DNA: TGTGCCAGCAGCGTAGTCCCTAGCGGGAGGGCCCAAGATACGCAGTATTTT
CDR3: CASSVVPSGRAQDTQYF

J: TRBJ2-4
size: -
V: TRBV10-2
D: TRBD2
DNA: TGCGCCAGCGCTGCTAGCGGTGAAAACATTCAGTACTTC
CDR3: CASAASGENIQYF

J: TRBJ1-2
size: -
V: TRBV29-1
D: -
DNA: TGCAGCGTTGAAGTTTATGGGGGCCCTAACTATGGCTACACCTTC
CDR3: CSVEVYGGPNYGYTF

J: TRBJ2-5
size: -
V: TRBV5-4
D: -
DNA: TGTGCCAGCAGTTACTCGGGGCAAGAGACCCAGTACTTC
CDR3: CASSYSGQETQYF

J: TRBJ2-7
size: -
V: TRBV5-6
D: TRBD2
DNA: TGTGCCAGCAGCTTAAAAGGACTAGCGGGAAGGGGCAGGAACGACGAGCAGTACTTC
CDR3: CASSLKGLAGRGRNDEQYF

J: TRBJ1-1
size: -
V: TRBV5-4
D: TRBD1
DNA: TGTGCCAGCAGCCGCCTGGGGCAGGGGGACACTGAAGCTTTCTTT
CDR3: CASSRLGQGDTEAFF

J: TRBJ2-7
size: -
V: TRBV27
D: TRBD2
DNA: TGTGCCAGCAGTCCAAGGGGCGGGAGATCCTACGAGCAGTACTTC
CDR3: CASSPRGGRSYEQYF